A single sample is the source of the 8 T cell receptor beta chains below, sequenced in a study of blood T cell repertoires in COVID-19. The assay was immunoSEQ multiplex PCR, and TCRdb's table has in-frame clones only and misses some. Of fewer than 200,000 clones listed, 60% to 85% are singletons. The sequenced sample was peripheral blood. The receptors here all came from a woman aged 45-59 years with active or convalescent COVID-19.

The CDR3 coding sequence is TGTGCCAGCAGTTTATCGACAGGGGCGGGAAACACCATATATTTT. Its protein is CASSLSTGAGNTIYF. The rearrangement joins TRBV28 to TRBJ1-3; 8 nucleotides line up with TRBD1. The germline V gene encodes CDR1 MDHEN and CDR2 SYDVKM. CDR3 length equals 15 residues. With 1 base clipped from V and 4 bases from J, the junction kept 3 bases outside the gene matches.

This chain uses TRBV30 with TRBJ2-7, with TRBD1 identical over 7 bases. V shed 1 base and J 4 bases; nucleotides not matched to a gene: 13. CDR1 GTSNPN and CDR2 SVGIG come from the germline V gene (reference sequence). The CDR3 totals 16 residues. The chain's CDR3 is CAWSAAGTDGGYEQYF. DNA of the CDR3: TGTGCCTGGAGTGCGGCTGGGACAGATGGGGGTTACGAGCAGTACTTC.

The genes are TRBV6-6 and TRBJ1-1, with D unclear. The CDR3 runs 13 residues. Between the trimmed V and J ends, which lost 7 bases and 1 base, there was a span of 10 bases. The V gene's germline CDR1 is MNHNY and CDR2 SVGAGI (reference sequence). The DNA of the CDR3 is TGTGCCAGCACCCGGACTGGGAACACTGAAGCTTTCTTT. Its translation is CASTRTGNTEAFF.

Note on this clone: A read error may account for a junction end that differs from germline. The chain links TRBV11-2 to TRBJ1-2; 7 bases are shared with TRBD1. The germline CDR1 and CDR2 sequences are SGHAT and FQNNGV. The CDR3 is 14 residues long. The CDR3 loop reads CASSLEGQTYGYTF. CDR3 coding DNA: TGTGCCAGCAGCCTAGAGGGACAGACCTATGGCTACACCTTC.

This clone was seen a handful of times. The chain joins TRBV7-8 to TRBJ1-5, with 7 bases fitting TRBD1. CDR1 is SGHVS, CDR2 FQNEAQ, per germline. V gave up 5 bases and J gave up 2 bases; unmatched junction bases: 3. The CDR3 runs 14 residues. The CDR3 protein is CASSDREGNQPQHF. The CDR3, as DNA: TGTGCCAGCAGCGACAGGGAGGGCAATCAGCCCCAGCATTTT.

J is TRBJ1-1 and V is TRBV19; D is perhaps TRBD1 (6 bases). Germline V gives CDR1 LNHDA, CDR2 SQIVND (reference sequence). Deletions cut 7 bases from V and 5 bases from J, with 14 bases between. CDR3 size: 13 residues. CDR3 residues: CASTRRGLTEAFF. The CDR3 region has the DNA TGTGCCAGTACCAGGCGGGGGCTGACTGAAGCTTTCTTT.

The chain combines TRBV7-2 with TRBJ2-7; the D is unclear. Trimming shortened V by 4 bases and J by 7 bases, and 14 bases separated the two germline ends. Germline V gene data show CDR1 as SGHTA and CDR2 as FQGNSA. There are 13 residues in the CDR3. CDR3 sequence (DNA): TGTGCCAGCAGCTCTTACAGCCAGATTGAGCAGTACTTC. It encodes CASSSYSQIEQYF.

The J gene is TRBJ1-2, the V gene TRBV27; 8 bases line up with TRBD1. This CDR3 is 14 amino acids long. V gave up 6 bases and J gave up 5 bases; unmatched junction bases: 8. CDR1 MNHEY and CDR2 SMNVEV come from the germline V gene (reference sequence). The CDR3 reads CASSVGQGKYGYTF. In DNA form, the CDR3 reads TGTGCCAGCAGCGTCGGACAGGGCAAGTATGGCTACACCTTC.